This TCR beta chain was identified during a study of blood T cell repertoires in COVID-19 (dated by TCRdb to 2020 to 2021). Background for the entire study: Samples covering the acute and convalescent phases of COVID-19 were provided by collaborators in the United States, Italy and Spain. The material from the prospective study consisted of cDNA or gDNA derived from T cells, B-cell-depleted T cells, or PBMCs. Subjects who had been exposed to COVID-19, were actively infected with it, or had recovered from it provided the deeply sampled blood TCRbeta repertoires that made up the dataset. The repertoires were made available in a free public database intended to serve as a resource for research on the immune response to SARS-CoV-2. The samples were drawn from the first 160 participants of the ongoing ImmuneRACE study and from 1,254 subjects provided by 6 global collaborators. The sample metadata nearly always contained a de-identified subject ID, COVID-19 status, age in years and sex. Where available, HLA class I and class II types were obtained from metadata supplied by the sample provider rather than from assay-based typing. The full study reports these points: The amount of clinical and demographic metadata varied by source and participant and was provided uncurated.

Turning to this clone: Its target antigen remains unknown. Base quality data are lacking; no much larger clone is found one base away.

In Seattle, one collaborating source enrolled patients while the infection was active and tracked those patients longitudinally over the course of disease. Whole blood was collected in K2EDTA tubes by collaborating institutions according to the institutions' own protocols. For TCRbeta analysis, collaborator samples were shipped as frozen whole blood, as isolated PBMCs, or as DNA extracted from either sample type. Relative to germline, V is 0 bases shorter and J is 6 bases shorter, with 12 bases between their ends. The CDR3 runs 14 residues from the cysteine to the phenylalanine. Just CDR3 DNA is preserved here, 42 bases in frame from base 1. The germline V gene (reference sequence) yields GTSNPN for CDR1 and SVGIG for CDR2. The immunoSEQ Assay, a bias-controlled multiplex PCR, was used to amplify TCRbeta CDR3 regions from genomic DNA. Per the original workflow: Within the assay, amplification of reference gene primers was used to estimate how many nucleated cells each sample contained. Sequence reads were collapsed and filtered to measure the absolute abundance of every unique TCRbeta CDR3 rearrangement. For each sample, productive Simpson clonality was calculated as the square root of Simpson's diversity index over productive rearrangements. The table was pulled from immuneACCESS by TCRdb, which kept in-frame rearrangements only. Such tables lose some clones; where checked, under half of the loss comes from unresolved V genes, and the rest has no known cause. That table supplies the V and J calls and clone size; D and trimming were determined from the DNA. The sample table shows about 89,000 clones, and about 77% are seen once. Clones ranked in the top ten supply 6.3% of the sample.

Sequenced: peripheral blood. Rearrangement joined TRBV30 to TRBJ1-5, and the D gene may be TRBD1, 6 bases matching. The receptor was isolated from a man aged 65 to 79 with COVID-19, enrolled during active disease. The CDR3 region reads CAWSVLGASQPQHF. The DNA sequence is TGTGCCTGGAGTGTACTGGGGGCTAGTCAGCCCCAGCATTTT. The variable domain in full, with residues beyond the CDR3 obtained from the reference TRBV30 and TRBJ1-5 genes, is SQTIHQWPATLVQPVGSPLSLECTVEGTSNPNLYWYRQAAGRGLQLLFYSVGIGQISSEVPQNLSASRPQDRQFILSSKKLLLSDSGFYLCAWSVLGASQPQHFGDGTRLSIL.